The 12 T cell receptor beta chains presented below share a single source sample, sequenced in a study of identical twins. TCRdb recomputed calls from the 5' RACE reads with MiXCR, one row per CDR3 protein. The sample lists some 260,000 distinct CDR3 sequences; 11% to 15% were seen once. Sequencing input: memory (CD45RO+) T cells sorted from blood. The receptors were sampled from a woman aged 18-29 years in good health.

The chain uses TRBV7-9 and TRBJ1-4; 10 nucleotides line up with TRBD1. Germline V gene lookup returns CDR1 SEHNR and CDR2 FQNEAQ (reference sequence). The V and J ends lost 5 bases and 4 bases, in that order; junction bases with no gene match: 7. CDR3 length equals 16 residues. The CDR3 loop is CASSLSGTGDNEKLFF. The DNA for the CDR3 is TGTGCCAGCAGCCTCTCCGGGACAGGGGATAATGAAAAACTGTTTTTT.

This clonotype has at least ten counts. The V call is TRBV3-1, the J call TRBJ1-1; no definite D call. The CDR3 runs to 14 residues. The germline V gene has CDR1 LGHDT and CDR2 YNNKEL (reference sequence). V lost 1 base and J 1 base, leaving 7 bases between the germline ends. The CDR3: CASSQAYGNTEAFF. The CDR3 DNA is TGTGCCAGCAGCCAAGCGTACGGGAACACTGAAGCTTTCTTT. Full variable domain (rest looked up from reference TRBV3-1 and TRBJ1-1): DTAVSQTPKYLVTQMGNDKSIKCEQNLGHDTMYWYKQDSKKFLKIMFSYNNKELIINETVPNRFSPKSPDKAHLNLHINSLELGDSAVYFCASSQAYGNTEAFFGQGTRLTVV.

The J gene is TRBJ2-3, the V gene TRBV5-1; a weak D match, TRBD1 (6 bases). The V gene's germline CDR1 is SGHRS and CDR2 YFSETQ. The CDR3 totals 13 residues. V was pared by 4 bases and J by 6 bases, with 12 bases between. CDR3 DNA: TGCGCCAGCAGCACAGGGATTACCGATACGCAGTATTTT. Its translation: CASSTGITDTQYF.

V and J are TRBV5-1 and TRBJ2-7; D not certain. The CDR3 is made up of 14 amino acids. The germline V gene has CDR1 SGHRS and CDR2 YFSETQ. V shed 0 bases and J shed 5 bases, with 12 bases lying between them. The CDR3 bases are TGCGCCAGCAGCTTGGGTGGGGTCCGGGACGAGCAGTACTTC. Its translation is CASSLGGVRDEQYF. The full variable domain, in which reference TRBV5-1 and TRBJ2-7 provide the parts outside the CDR3, is KAGVTQTPRYLIKTRGQQVTLSCSPISGHRSVSWYQQTPGQGLQFLFEYFSETQRNKGNFPGRFSGRQFSNSRSEMNVSTLELGDSALYLCASSLGGVRDEQYFGPGTRLTVT.

This clonotype was seen more than once but under ten times. The rearrangement uses TRBV6-2 or TRBV6-3 and TRBJ2-7; the match to TRBD1 covers 7 bases. The V and J ends lost 9 bases and 0 bases, in that order; junction bases with no gene match: 8. The germline V gene encodes CDR1 MNHEY and CDR2 SVGEGT. This CDR3 is built from 14 residues. The CDR3 loop reads CASLRDSASYEQYF. The CDR3 coding sequence is TGTGCCAGTCTTCGGGACAGTGCCTCCTACGAGCAGTACTTC.

The CDR3 coding sequence is TGCAGTGCTAGGGGCCGGGAGATCAATGAGCAGTTCTTC. Protein product: CSARGREINEQFF. The chain carries TRBV20-1 and TRBJ2-1; D perhaps matches TRBD2 (6 bases). CDR1 DFQATT and CDR2 SNEGSKA come from the germline V gene (reference sequence). The CDR3 loop spans 13 amino acids. V was shortened by 3 bases and J by 6 bases, with 12 bases between the two germline ends.

This clonotype turned up a few times. CDR3: CASSFGVSTEAFF. The CDR3 nucleotides read TGTGCCAGCAGCTTCGGGGTAAGCACTGAAGCTTTCTTT. The rearrangement joins TRBV5-6 to TRBJ1-1; D gene uncertain. This CDR3 spans 13 amino acids. Trimming pared 2 bases from V and 4 bases from J, leaving 9 bases between. From germline, CDR1 is SGHDT and CDR2 YYEEEE.

A few counts support this clonotype. The rearrangement joins TRBV10-3 to TRBJ2-1; 8 bases align to TRBD2. The CDR3 totals 16 residues. V lost 4 bases, J lost 7 bases, and 12 bases stayed unmatched. Germline CDR1 reads ENHRY; CDR2 reads SYGVKD. CDR3 sequence reads: CAISVNTGGPSNEQFF. DNA of the CDR3: TGTGCCATCAGTGTGAATACGGGGGGGCCGTCGAATGAGCAGTTCTTC.

At least ten counts were recorded for this clonotype. The rearrangement links TRBV7-2 to TRBJ2-1, with TRBD2 identical over 7 bases. This CDR3 is built from 15 residues. Germline V CDR1 and CDR2: SGHTA, FQGNSA. Trimming removed 8 bases from V and 3 bases from J; junction bases left unmatched: 10. The CDR3 nucleotides read TGTGCCAGCCGACTGACTAGCATAAACTACAATGAGCAGTTCTTC. As protein: CASRLTSINYNEQFF.

The CDR3 region is CASSYRPRGGVQETQYF. In nucleotides, the CDR3 is TGTGCCAGCAGTTACCGCCCCCGGGGAGGGGTACAAGAGACCCAGTACTTC. This chain uses TRBV6-5 with TRBJ2-5; TRBD2 agrees at 7 bases. After removal of 2 bases from V and 2 bases from J, the junction contained 11 bases not matched to a gene. Germline CDR1 MNHEY, CDR2 SVGAGI. The CDR3 length is 17 residues.

This clonotype was seen only a few times. The chain has TRBV5-1 and TRBJ2-3; 11 bases align to TRBD2. Germline V gene lookup returns CDR1 SGHRS and CDR2 YFSETQ. The V and J ends lost 4 bases and 4 bases, in that order; junction bases with no gene match: 8. The CDR3 sequence is 16 residues long. The CDR3 region is CASSLMTSGDADTQYF. The CDR3 DNA is TGCGCCAGCAGCCTAATGACTAGCGGGGATGCAGATACGCAGTATTTT.

This clonotype has a count of ten or more. The J gene is TRBJ1-5, the V gene TRBV3-1; D is unresolved. The CDR3 totals 15 residues. Germline CDR1 LGHDT, CDR2 YNNKEL (reference sequence). V lost 3 bases and J 5 bases, leaving 14 bases between the germline ends. The CDR3 region has the DNA TGTGCCAGCAGCCAGGGTCATGGGGAGTATCAGCCCCAGCATTTT. It translates to CASSQGHGEYQPQHF.